The clone carrying this TCR beta chain was counted between two and nine times. This CDR3 region has 15 residues. With 0 bases clipped from V and 5 bases from J, the junction kept 4 bases outside the gene matches. Germline CDR1 is ENHRY and CDR2 is SYGVKD. These data are taken from a study of blood T cell repertoires in COVID-19. Study at large: Material from acute and convalescent COVID-19 was sourced from the United States, Italy and Spain. Nucleic acid was either cDNA or gDNA, and it came from T cells, B-cell-depleted T cells, or PBMCs.

In the authors' methods: Estimated nucleated cell counts came from reference gene primer amplification. Profiled with immunoSEQ multiplex PCR; TCRdb holds only in-frame clones, not every one. From that table come the V and J calls and clone size; the DNA was used to work out D and trimming. The sample includes under 200,000 clones, roughly 80% of them seen just once. The chain uses TRBV10-3 and TRBJ2-7; TRBD1 agrees at 10 bases. Sequenced material: peripheral blood. The sequence came from a man between 65 and 79 years old with acute or convalescent COVID-19. The CDR3 is CAISESRTGGNEQYF. As DNA, the CDR3 is TGTGCCATCAGTGAGTCCCGGACAGGGGGAAACGAGCAGTACTTC.